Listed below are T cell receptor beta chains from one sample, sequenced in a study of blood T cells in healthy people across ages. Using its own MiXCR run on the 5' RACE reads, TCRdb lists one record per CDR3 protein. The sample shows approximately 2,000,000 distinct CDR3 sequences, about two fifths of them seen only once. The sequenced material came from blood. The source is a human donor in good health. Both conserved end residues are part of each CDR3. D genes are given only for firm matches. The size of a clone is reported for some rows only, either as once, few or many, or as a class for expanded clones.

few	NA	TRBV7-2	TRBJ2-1	TGTGCCAGCAGCTTATTGTTTGGAAACTACAATGAGCAGTTCTTC	CASSLLFGNYNEQFF
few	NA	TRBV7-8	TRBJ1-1	TGTGCCAGCAGCTTATCGGCAGAGACTGAAGCTTTCTTT	CASSLSAETEAFF
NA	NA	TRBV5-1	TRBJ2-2	TGCGCCAGCAGCTTGACAGATCCGAACACCGGGGAGCTGTTTTTT	CASSLTDPNTGELFF
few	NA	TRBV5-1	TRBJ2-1	TGCGCCAGCAGCTTGGTCAGCAAGGAGCAGTTCTTC	CASSLVSKEQFF
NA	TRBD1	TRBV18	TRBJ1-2	TGTGCCAGCTCACCAATTGGGACAGGGTCTGGCTACACCTTC	CASSPIGTGSGYTF
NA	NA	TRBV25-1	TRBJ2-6	TGTGCCAGCAGTGGGGGGGACAGCCCGAGAAGCTCTGGGGCCAACGTCCTGACTTTC	CASSGGDSPRSSGANVLTF
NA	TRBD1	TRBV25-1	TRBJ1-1	TGTGCCAGCACCGATTTCAGGGGGACTGAAGCTTTCTTT	CASTDFRGTEAFF
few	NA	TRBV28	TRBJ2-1	TGTGCCAGCAGTTTTCGGGCTCGAGTCAATGAGCAGTTCTTC	CASSFRARVNEQFF
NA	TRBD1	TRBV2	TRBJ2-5	TGTGCCAGCGTAATCAGGGGGCTCCAGTACTTC	CASVIRGLQYF
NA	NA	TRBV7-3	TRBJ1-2	TGTGCCAGCAGCTTCCTACGGGGGGGGAGAGAGTACGGCTACACCTTC	CASSFLRGGREYGYTF
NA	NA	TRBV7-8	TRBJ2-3	TGTGCCAGCAGCTTTCGGACTATAGGGTCGAATACGCAGTATTTT	CASSFRTIGSNTQYF
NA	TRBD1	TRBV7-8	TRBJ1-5	TGTGCCAGCAGCACCGGACAGGGGGTCGGTCAGCCCCAGCATTTT	CASSTGQGVGQPQHF
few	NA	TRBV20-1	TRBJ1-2	TGCAGTGCTAGAGGTTTAGGGCTGGGCTACACCTTC	CSARGLGLGYTF
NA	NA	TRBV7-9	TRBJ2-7	TGTGCCAGCAGCTTACCCGGGACCAGGGGTGAGCAGTACTTC	CASSLPGTRGEQYF
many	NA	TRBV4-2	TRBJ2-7	TGTGCCAGCAGCCAAGATACTCCGGACTATCAAGCCTACGAGCAGTACTTC	CASSQDTPDYQAYEQYF
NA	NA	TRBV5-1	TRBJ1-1	TGCGCCAGCAACAACCGGGACACAAACACTGAAGCTTTCTTT	CASNNRDTNTEAFF
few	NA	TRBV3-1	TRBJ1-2	TGTGCCAGCAGCCAAAGGGGTTCCTCTAACTATGGCTACACCTTC	CASSQRGSSNYGYTF
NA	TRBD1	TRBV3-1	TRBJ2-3	TGTGCCAGCAGCCTAGACAGGGCTGATAGATTAGGGACGGATACGCAGTATTTT	CASSLDRADRLGTDTQYF
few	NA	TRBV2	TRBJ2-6	TGTGCCCCAAGGATCTCTGGGGCCAACGTCCTGACTTTC	CAPRISGANVLTF
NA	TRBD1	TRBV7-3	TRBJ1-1	TGTGCCAGCAGCAAGCTAGGGGGCATGAACACTGAAGCTTTCTTT	CASSKLGGMNTEAFF
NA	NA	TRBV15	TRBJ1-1	TGTGCCACCAGCAGAGTAGAGTTATTACTGTATCGAGACACTGAAGCTTTCTTT	CATSRVELLLYRDTEAFF
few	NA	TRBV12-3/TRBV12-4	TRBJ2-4	TGTGCCAGCAGTTTGGCCCTTTCAGACATTCAGTACTTC	CASSLALSDIQYF
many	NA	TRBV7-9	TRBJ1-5	TGTGCCAGCAGCTTAGGGGGCCTAGGTCAGCCCCAGCATTTT	CASSLGGLGQPQHF
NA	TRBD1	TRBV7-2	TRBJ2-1	TGTGCCAGCAGCTTCCGGGACAGCCCGGCTAATGAGCAGTTCTTC	CASSFRDSPANEQFF
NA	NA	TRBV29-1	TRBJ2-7	TGCAGCGTTGTGGACCCCGCGGCAGGTGCTTACTACGAGCAGTACTTC	CSVVDPAAGAYYEQYF
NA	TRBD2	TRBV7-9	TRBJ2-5	TGTGCCCGCAGCTTAAGCGTCGGGGAGGGAGAGACCCAGTACTTC	CARSLSVGEGETQYF
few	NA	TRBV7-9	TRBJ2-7	TGTGCCAGCAGCTTAGTTCCATCCGCATCCGAGCAGTACTTC	CASSLVPSASEQYF
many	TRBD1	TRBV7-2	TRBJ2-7	TGTGCCAGCAGCCCCCCGGGACAGATAAGCGAGCAGTACTTC	CASSPPGQISEQYF
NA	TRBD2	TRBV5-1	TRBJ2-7	TGCGCCAGCAGTCAACTAGCGGGGTCGAGCTCCTACGAGCAGTACTTC	CASSQLAGSSSYEQYF
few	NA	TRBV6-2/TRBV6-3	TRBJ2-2	TGTGCCAGCAGTTACGGGGTACCCGGGGAGCTGTTTTTT	CASSYGVPGELFF
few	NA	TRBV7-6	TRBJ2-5	TGTGCCAGCAGCTTAGTAACGACAGATCAAGAGACCCAGTACTTC	CASSLVTTDQETQYF
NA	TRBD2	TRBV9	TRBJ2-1	TGTGCCAGCAGCCTGGGGGGGGGACTAGGTTCCAATGAGCAGTTCTTC	CASSLGGGLGSNEQFF
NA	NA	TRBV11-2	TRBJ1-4	TGTGCCAGCAGTGTGCTGAGTCAGGGAATCGAAAAACTGTTTTTT	CASSVLSQGIEKLFF
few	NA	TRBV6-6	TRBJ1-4	TGTGCCAGCAGTTACCTTTGGTCCCGTGCAACTAATGAAAAACTGTTTTTT	CASSYLWSRATNEKLFF
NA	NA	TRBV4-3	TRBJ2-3	TGCGCCAGCAGCCGAGAGCCGGGGATCACAGATACGCAGTATTTT	CASSREPGITDTQYF
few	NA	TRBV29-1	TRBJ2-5	TGCAGCGTTGCGGGGGGGACAGAAGAGACCCAGTACTTC	CSVAGGTEETQYF
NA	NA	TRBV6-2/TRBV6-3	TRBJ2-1	TGTGCCAGCAGCCAAACGGCCAATGAGCAGTTCTTC	CASSQTANEQFF
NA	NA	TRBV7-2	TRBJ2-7	TGTGCCAGCAGTTTAGGATGGAGAAACTGCGAGCAGTACTTC	CASSLGWRNCEQYF
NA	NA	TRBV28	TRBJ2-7	TGTGCCAGCAGTCATACAGGGAGCTCCTACGAGCAGTACTTC	CASSHTGSSYEQYF
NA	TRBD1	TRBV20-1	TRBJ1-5	TGCAGTGCACCGACAGGGGGTCAGCCCCAGCATTTT	CSAPTGGQPQHF
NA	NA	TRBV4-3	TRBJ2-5	TGCGCCAGCAGCTCGCACATCAGGGTCGGCACCGCAGGGGAGACCCAGTACTTC	CASSSHIRVGTAGETQYF
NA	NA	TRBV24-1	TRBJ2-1	TGTGCCACCAGTGACCCATGGTCAGGATCGGAGCAGTTCTTC	CATSDPWSGSEQFF
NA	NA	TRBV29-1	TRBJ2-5	TGCAGCGTTCTCCGACCGGGCCAGAGATACGAGCAGTATTTC	CSVLRPGQRYEQYF